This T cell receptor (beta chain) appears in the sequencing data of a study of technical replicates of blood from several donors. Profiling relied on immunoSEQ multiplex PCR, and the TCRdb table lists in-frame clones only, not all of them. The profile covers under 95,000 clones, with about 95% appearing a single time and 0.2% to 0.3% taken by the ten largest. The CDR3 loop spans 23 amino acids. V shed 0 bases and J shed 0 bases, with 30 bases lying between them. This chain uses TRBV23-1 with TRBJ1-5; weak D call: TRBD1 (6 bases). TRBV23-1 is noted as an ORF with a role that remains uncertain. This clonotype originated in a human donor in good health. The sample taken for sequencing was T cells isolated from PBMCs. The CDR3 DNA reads TGCGCCAGCAGTCAATCAACAGGGATATGGAGTGTGCGTCCGCACTATAGCAATCAGCCCCAGCATTTT. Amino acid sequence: CASSQSTGIWSVRPHYSNQPQHF.